This is a list of T cell receptor beta chains from one sample in a study of blood T cell repertoires in COVID-19. Here immunoSEQ multiplex PCR was the method, and the copy in TCRdb shows in-frame clones only, minus some. The sample has about 150,000 clones; approximately 84% are singletons. Specimen: peripheral blood. Receptors originate from a woman aged 60-75 years with COVID-19, enrolled during active disease. Both conserved end residues are part of each CDR3. A D gene is named only where the DNA matches it firmly. Clone sizes are given selectively: once, few, many, or a class where the clone is expanded.

d_gene: -; j_gene: TRBJ1-1; v_gene: TRBV18; abundance: few; CDR3aa: CASSPPGNTEAFF; CDR3nt: TGTGCCAGCTCACCACCCGGGAACACTGAAGCTTTCTTT
d_gene: -; j_gene: TRBJ1-1; v_gene: TRBV19; abundance: -; CDR3aa: CASSPGEGREVTEAFF; CDR3nt: TGTGCCAGTAGTCCCGGAGAGGGCAGGGAGGTAACTGAAGCTTTCTTT
d_gene: TRBD1; j_gene: TRBJ1-6; v_gene: TRBV2; abundance: -; CDR3aa: CASSVGQGNSPLHF; CDR3nt: TGTGCCAGCAGTGTCGGACAGGGGAATTCACCCCTCCACTTT
d_gene: -; j_gene: TRBJ1-4; v_gene: TRBV4-1; abundance: -; CDR3aa: CASSQVQGTTNEKLFF; CDR3nt: TGCGCCAGCAGCCAAGTACAGGGAACAACTAATGAAAAACTGTTTTTT
d_gene: -; j_gene: TRBJ1-5; v_gene: TRBV27; abundance: -; CDR3aa: CASSFRGFQPQHF; CDR3nt: TGTGCCAGCAGTTTTCGGGGGTTCCAGCCCCAGCATTTT
d_gene: TRBD1; j_gene: TRBJ2-3; v_gene: TRBV3-1/TRBV3-2; abundance: -; CDR3aa: CASSQRQGGTDTQYF; CDR3nt: TGTGCCAGCAGCCAACGACAGGGGGGCACAGATACGCAGTATTTT
d_gene: -; j_gene: TRBJ1-5; v_gene: TRBV6-5; abundance: -; CDR3aa: CASRLTLDQPQHF; CDR3nt: TGTGCCAGCAGATTGACACTGGATCAGCCCCAGCATTTT
d_gene: -; j_gene: TRBJ2-2; v_gene: TRBV2; abundance: -; CDR3aa: CASYAFGGTGELFF; CDR3nt: TGTGCCAGCTATGCCTTCGGAGGCACCGGGGAGCTGTTTTTT
d_gene: TRBD1; j_gene: TRBJ1-1; v_gene: TRBV19; abundance: -; CDR3aa: CASIGDRRNTEAFF; CDR3nt: TGTGCCAGTATTGGGGACAGGCGGAACACTGAAGCTTTCTTT
d_gene: TRBD1; j_gene: TRBJ1-1; v_gene: TRBV7-2; abundance: -; CDR3aa: CASSLGGQGNTEAFF; CDR3nt: TGTGCCAGCAGCTTAGGGGGACAGGGGAACACTGAAGCTTTCTTT
d_gene: -; j_gene: TRBJ1-1; v_gene: TRBV12-3/TRBV12-4; abundance: -; CDR3aa: CASGRVWTEAFF; CDR3nt: TGTGCCAGTGGTCGGGTTTGGACTGAAGCTTTCTTT
d_gene: TRBD1; j_gene: TRBJ1-6; v_gene: TRBV19; abundance: -; CDR3aa: CASSIRGTGPTNRPLHF; CDR3nt: TGTGCCAGTAGTATTAGAGGGACAGGGCCTACTAATCGACCCCTCCACTTT
d_gene: -; j_gene: TRBJ2-2; v_gene: TRBV6-2/TRBV6-3; abundance: -; CDR3aa: CASSYSYLMNTGELFF; CDR3nt: TGTGCCAGCAGTTACAGCTATCTAATGAACACCGGGGAGCTGTTTTTT
d_gene: -; j_gene: TRBJ1-1; v_gene: TRBV5-1; abundance: -; CDR3aa: CASCDANWPHGDEAFF; CDR3nt: TGCGCCAGCTGCGACGCCAATTGGCCACACGGGGATGAAGCTTTCTTT
d_gene: TRBD2; j_gene: TRBJ2-3; v_gene: TRBV24-1; abundance: -; CDR3aa: CATRSLTSGTDTQYF; CDR3nt: TGTGCCACCAGGTCATTGACTAGCGGCACAGATACGCAGTATTTT
d_gene: TRBD2; j_gene: TRBJ2-3; v_gene: TRBV30; abundance: few; CDR3aa: CAWSGPTSGGVTQYF; CDR3nt: TGTGCCTGGAGTGGACCGACTAGCGGGGGGGTGACGCAGTATTTT
d_gene: TRBD2; j_gene: TRBJ2-7; v_gene: TRBV19; abundance: -; CDR3aa: CASSAGSGTEQYF; CDR3nt: TGTGCCAGTAGTGCTGGTAGCGGGACCGAGCAGTACTTC
d_gene: TRBD1; j_gene: TRBJ1-4; v_gene: TRBV3-1/TRBV3-2; abundance: -; CDR3aa: CASSQAGQYEKLFF; CDR3nt: TGTGCCAGCAGCCAAGCGGGACAGTATGAAAAACTGTTTTTT
d_gene: TRBD1; j_gene: TRBJ1-3; v_gene: TRBV5-6; abundance: -; CDR3aa: CASSYRDRSSGNTIYF; CDR3nt: TGTGCCAGCAGCTACCGGGACAGGAGCTCTGGAAACACCATATATTTT
d_gene: -; j_gene: TRBJ1-2; v_gene: TRBV5-1; abundance: -; CDR3aa: CASSLVGERYTF; CDR3nt: TGCGCCAGCAGCTTGGTGGGCGAGCGCTACACCTTC
d_gene: TRBD1; j_gene: TRBJ1-1; v_gene: TRBV7-9; abundance: once; CDR3aa: CASSSSDQGDTEAFF; CDR3nt: TGTGCCAGCAGCTCTTCGGATCAGGGGGACACTGAAGCTTTCTTT
d_gene: -; j_gene: TRBJ1-4; v_gene: TRBV7-9; abundance: -; CDR3aa: CASSLGGRWDEKLFF; CDR3nt: TGTGCCAGCAGCTTGGGGGGGCGATGGGACGAAAAACTGTTTTTT
d_gene: -; j_gene: TRBJ1-1; v_gene: TRBV10-1; abundance: -; CDR3aa: CASKQALNTEAFF; CDR3nt: TGCGCCAGCAAACAGGCTTTGAACACTGAAGCTTTCTTT
d_gene: -; j_gene: TRBJ2-5; v_gene: TRBV27; abundance: -; CDR3aa: CATGHGTEGTQYF; CDR3nt: TGTGCCACCGGACACGGTACAGAAGGGACCCAGTACTTC
d_gene: -; j_gene: TRBJ1-2; v_gene: TRBV29-1; abundance: -; CDR3aa: CSVESVLNYGYTF; CDR3nt: TGCAGCGTTGAATCAGTTTTGAACTATGGCTACACCTTC
d_gene: TRBD1; j_gene: TRBJ1-1; v_gene: TRBV2; abundance: -; CDR3aa: CASRGDRESETFF; CDR3nt: TGTGCCAGCAGGGGGGACAGGGAGTCGGAAACTTTCTTT
d_gene: TRBD1; j_gene: TRBJ1-4; v_gene: TRBV6-1; abundance: -; CDR3aa: CASSELMGQGDEKLFF; CDR3nt: TGTGCCAGCAGTGAATTAATGGGACAGGGGGATGAAAAACTGTTTTTT
d_gene: -; j_gene: TRBJ1-5; v_gene: TRBV6-5; abundance: once; CDR3aa: CASSPGGNFNQPQHF; CDR3nt: TGTGCCAGCAGCCCCGGCGGAAACTTTAATCAGCCCCAGCATTTT
d_gene: TRBD2; j_gene: TRBJ2-3; v_gene: TRBV27; abundance: -; CDR3aa: CASSLGTIATQYF; CDR3nt: TGTGCCAGCAGTTTAGGGACTATAGCAACGCAGTATTTT
d_gene: TRBD2; j_gene: TRBJ2-1; v_gene: TRBV7-9; abundance: -; CDR3aa: CASSLGTSGRSSYNEQFF; CDR3nt: TGTGCCAGCAGCTTGGGGACTAGCGGGAGGAGCTCCTACAATGAGCAGTTCTTC
d_gene: -; j_gene: TRBJ1-6; v_gene: TRBV18; abundance: -; CDR3aa: CASSPDRNSPLHF; CDR3nt: TGTGCCAGCTCACCTGACAGAAATTCACCCCTCCACTTT
d_gene: TRBD2; j_gene: TRBJ2-1; v_gene: TRBV5-1; abundance: -; CDR3aa: CASSSTSGRGNNEQFF; CDR3nt: TGCGCCAGCAGCTCAACTAGCGGGAGGGGAAACAATGAGCAGTTCTTC
d_gene: TRBD1; j_gene: TRBJ1-2; v_gene: TRBV6-6; abundance: -; CDR3aa: CASLQGANYGYTF; CDR3nt: TGTGCCAGCCTCCAGGGGGCGAACTATGGCTACACCTTC
d_gene: TRBD2; j_gene: TRBJ2-1; v_gene: TRBV15; abundance: -; CDR3aa: CATSGGTSGYNEQFF; CDR3nt: TGTGCCACCAGCGGGGGGACTAGCGGGTACAATGAGCAGTTCTTC
d_gene: -; j_gene: TRBJ1-1; v_gene: TRBV9; abundance: -; CDR3aa: CASSVDSGGGEAFF; CDR3nt: TGTGCCAGCAGCGTCGACAGCGGGGGCGGTGAAGCTTTCTTT
d_gene: -; j_gene: TRBJ1-1; v_gene: TRBV12-3/TRBV12-4; abundance: -; CDR3aa: CASRTGRSEAFF; CDR3nt: TGTGCCAGCAGAACAGGCAGGTCTGAAGCTTTCTTT
d_gene: -; j_gene: TRBJ1-5; v_gene: TRBV6-4; abundance: -; CDR3aa: CASSEGSNQPQHF; CDR3nt: TGTGCCAGCAGTGAGGGCAGCAATCAGCCCCAGCATTTT
d_gene: -; j_gene: TRBJ2-7; v_gene: TRBV25-1; abundance: -; CDR3aa: CASSAPGRGFYEQYF; CDR3nt: TGTGCCAGCAGTGCCCCAGGGAGGGGGTTCTACGAGCAGTACTTC
d_gene: -; j_gene: TRBJ1-5; v_gene: TRBV4-1; abundance: -; CDR3aa: CASSHGGGEGHGNQPQHF; CDR3nt: TGCGCCAGCAGCCATGGGGGTGGGGAGGGGCACGGCAATCAGCCCCAGCATTTT
d_gene: TRBD2; j_gene: TRBJ2-1; v_gene: TRBV9; abundance: -; CDR3aa: CASTSGPSSYNEQFF; CDR3nt: TGTGCCAGCACTAGCGGGCCTAGCTCCTACAATGAGCAGTTCTTC
d_gene: TRBD1; j_gene: TRBJ1-2; v_gene: TRBV30; abundance: -; CDR3aa: CAWSVTGLFYGYTF; CDR3nt: TGTGCCTGGAGTGTGACAGGGTTATTCTATGGCTACACCTTC
d_gene: TRBD1; j_gene: TRBJ1-5; v_gene: TRBV18; abundance: -; CDR3aa: CASSPRTGTSNQPQHF; CDR3nt: TGTGCCAGCTCACCACGGACAGGGACGAGCAATCAGCCCCAGCATTTT
d_gene: -; j_gene: TRBJ2-2; v_gene: TRBV3-1/TRBV3-2; abundance: -; CDR3aa: CASSRSAGELFF; CDR3nt: TGTGCCAGCAGCCGAAGCGCCGGGGAGCTGTTTTTT
d_gene: TRBD2; j_gene: TRBJ2-2; v_gene: TRBV18; abundance: -; CDR3aa: CASSSGPTGELFF; CDR3nt: TGTGCCAGCTCTAGCGGGCCAACCGGGGAGCTGTTTTTT
d_gene: TRBD2; j_gene: TRBJ2-1; v_gene: TRBV6-5; abundance: -; CDR3aa: CASSLTSRSVYNEQFF; CDR3nt: TGTGCCAGCAGTTTGACTAGCAGGTCGGTCTACAATGAGCAGTTCTTC
d_gene: TRBD1; j_gene: TRBJ2-5; v_gene: TRBV3-1/TRBV3-2; abundance: -; CDR3aa: CASSRFRDRQETQYF; CDR3nt: TGTGCCAGCAGCCGCTTCCGGGACAGACAAGAGACCCAGTACTTC
d_gene: -; j_gene: TRBJ2-1; v_gene: TRBV11-3; abundance: -; CDR3aa: CASSLGLPWGEQFF; CDR3nt: TGTGCCAGCAGCTTAGGCCTCCCGTGGGGCGAGCAGTTCTTC
d_gene: -; j_gene: TRBJ1-2; v_gene: TRBV4-2; abundance: once; CDR3aa: CASSQEVRPGYGYTF; CDR3nt: TGTGCCAGCAGCCAAGAGGTCAGGCCTGGCTATGGCTACACCTTC